The sequence of this T cell receptor beta chain was determined in a study of shared clonotypes between healthy human individuals. The CDR3 contains 14 residues. Trimming cost V 3 bases and J 5 bases; bases outside gene matches: 8. The germline CDR1 and CDR2 sequences are SGHNT and YYREEE (reference sequence). CD45RO negativity and positive selection for CCR7 defined naive CD8 cells, a population that excluded terminally differentiated effector memory CD45RA+ cells. TCRdb's copy holds only in-frame clones and misses some; the assay was immunoSEQ multiplex PCR. The sample has about 580,000 clones, roughly 98% seen once; the top ten hold 0.3%.

The sequenced material came from naive CD8+ T cells sorted from blood. The J gene is TRBJ2-7, the V gene TRBV5-4, with TRBD2 matching 7 bases. This TCR was sampled from a man aged 25 to 45 in good health. CDR3 DNA: TGTGCCAGCAGCTGGACTAGAAATAGAGACGAGCAGTACTTC. This codes for CASSWTRNRDEQYF.